Below are 18 T cell receptor beta chains sequenced from a single sample in a study of T cells expressing NK-cell markers. Reprocessing the 5' RACE reads, TCRdb reports a single entry for every CDR3 protein and omits DNA. This repertoire includes roughly 280,000 distinct CDR3 sequences. The material sequenced was blood T cells: a sorted CD56 or NKG2C T cell subset, CD4+ or CD8+ T cells, or bulk PBMC T cells (not recorded which). These receptors all come from a young man in good health.

The chain uses TRBV7-9 and TRBJ2-2; the D call from TCRdb, TRBD1, cannot be confirmed without DNA. Germline CDR1 SEHNR, CDR2 FQNEAQ (reference sequence). CDR3 size: 15 residues. The CDR3 loop is CASSPQGEKAGELFF.

The chain is built from TRBV6-1 and TRBJ2-1; TCRdb designates TRBD2, a call that cannot be tested without DNA. Germline values: CDR1 MNHNS, CDR2 SASEGT. The CDR3 runs to 14 residues. The CDR3 protein is CASSHPGTRYEQFF.

The genes are TRBV20-1 and TRBJ2-7; TCRdb names TRBD1, which stays unverified in the absence of DNA. This CDR3 has 12 residues. Germline values: CDR1 DFQATT, CDR2 SNEGSKA (reference sequence). CDR3 region: CARGTSSYEQYF.

V gene TRBV12-3 or TRBV12-4 combines with J gene TRBJ1-1; TCRdb gives TRBD1 as the D gene, but with no DNA this cannot be confirmed. The CDR3 has 13 residues. The CDR3 sequence: CASTSGGSTEAFF.

J is TRBJ2-2 and V is TRBV19; without DNA, the TCRdb call of TRBD2 cannot be checked. Per germline, CDR1 LNHDA and CDR2 SQIVND (reference sequence). The CDR3 contains 17 residues. The CDR3 sequence is CASSQGLAGGPTGELFF.

The chain employs TRBV2 and TRBJ2-7; TCRdb's D gene call, TRBD1, goes unchecked for lack of DNA. The CDR3 length is 14 residues. Germline V gene sequence: CDR1 SNHLY, CDR2 FYNNEI. The CDR3 spells CASSFTGASYEQYF.

The rearrangement joins TRBV24-1 to TRBJ2-2; TCRdb indicates TRBD2, and absent DNA this call remains unverified. This CDR3 has 15 residues. Germline V gives CDR1 KGHDR, CDR2 SFDVKD. This CDR3 is CATSDYGEQTGELFF.

The chain is built from TRBV20-1 and TRBJ2-7; TCRdb gives TRBD1 as the D gene, but with no DNA this cannot be confirmed. This CDR3 region has 12 residues. In germline, CDR1 is DFQATT, CDR2 SNEGSKA (reference sequence). CDR3: CSAPRDSYEQYF.

The V and J genes are TRBV6-1 and TRBJ2-5. The CDR3 contains 14 residues. The germline CDR1 and CDR2 sequences are MNHNS and SASEGT. This CDR3 reads CASSSGEGFETQYF.

The rearrangement uses TRBV18 and TRBJ2-3. The CDR3 has 14 amino acids. Per germline, CDR1 KGHSH and CDR2 LQKENI. CDR3 protein: CASKKVTSTDTQYF. Full variable domain (remainder filled in from reference TRBV18 and TRBJ2-3): NAGVMQNPRHLVRRRGQEARLRCSPMKGHSHVYWYRQLPEEGLKFMVYLQKENIIDESGMPKERFSAEFPKEGPSILRIQQVVRGDSAAYFCASKKVTSTDTQYFGPGTRLTVL.

V gene TRBV4-1 combines with J gene TRBJ2-3; there is no DNA to check the TCRdb D call of TRBD2. Germline CDR1 is MGHRA and CDR2 is YSYEKL. This CDR3 is 17 amino acids long. The CDR3 reads CASSQAAGTKVRDTQYF.

V usage is TRBV20-1 and J usage is TRBJ1-1; absent DNA, TCRdb's TRBD1 call cannot be checked. Germline V gene data show CDR1 as DFQATT and CDR2 as SNEGSKA (reference sequence). This CDR3 is 13 amino acids long. CDR3 protein: CSATLGARTEAFF.

The chain joins TRBV10-3 to TRBJ1-1; TCRdb's D call, TRBD1, is unchecked because there is no DNA. Germline CDR1 is ENHRY and CDR2 is SYGVKD. CDR3 length: 15 amino acids. CDR3 sequence: CAISDSWGDTTEAFF.

The V and J genes are TRBV19 and TRBJ1-5; the TCRdb call, TRBD1, lacks DNA for checking. The CDR3 spans 13 residues. Germline V gene lookup returns CDR1 LNHDA and CDR2 SQIVND (reference sequence). The CDR3 here is CASSRQVNQPQHF.

The chain carries TRBV5-6 and TRBJ2-1; TCRdb selects TRBD1, and the lack of DNA leaves this call unchecked. CDR1 and CDR2 from the germline V gene are SGHDT and YYEEEE. The CDR3 is 19 residues long. The CDR3 reads CASSLASFGQGASYNEQFF.

The CDR3 reads CASSIRQGTNEKLFF. The V and J genes are TRBV9 and TRBJ1-4; TCRdb picks TRBD1, but there is no DNA to check that call. The CDR3 covers 15 residues. The germline V gene encodes CDR1 SGDLS and CDR2 YYNGEE.

CDR3 protein: CSASGRGKREQFF. The chain recombines TRBV20-1 with TRBJ2-1; checking the TCRdb D call of TRBD1 is not possible without DNA. The germline V gene has CDR1 DFQATT and CDR2 SNEGSKA (reference sequence). This CDR3 spans 13 amino acids.

The V gene is TRBV5-1, the J gene TRBJ2-7; the D gene TCRdb calls, TRBD2, cannot be checked with no DNA. This CDR3 has 15 amino acids. CDR1 and CDR2 from the germline V gene are SGHRS and YFSETQ. The CDR3 sequence is CASSPSKGGPYEQYF.